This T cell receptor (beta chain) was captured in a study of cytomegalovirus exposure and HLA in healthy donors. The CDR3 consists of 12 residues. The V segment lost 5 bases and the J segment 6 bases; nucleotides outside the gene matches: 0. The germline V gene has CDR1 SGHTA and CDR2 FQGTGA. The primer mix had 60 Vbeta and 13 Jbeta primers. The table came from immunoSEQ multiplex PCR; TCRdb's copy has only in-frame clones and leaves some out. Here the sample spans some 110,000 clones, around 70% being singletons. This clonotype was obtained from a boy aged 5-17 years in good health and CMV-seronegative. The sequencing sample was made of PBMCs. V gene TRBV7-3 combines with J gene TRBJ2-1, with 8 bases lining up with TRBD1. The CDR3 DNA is TGTGCCAGCAGCGGACAGGGCAATGAGCAGTTCTTC. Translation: CASSGQGNEQFF.